A single sample is the source of the 2 T cell receptor beta chains below, sequenced in a study of vaccination and CD4 T cells after COVID-19. MiXCR, run by TCRdb on the PCR reads, gives a single entry per CDR3 protein. In the table there are 15,000 to 16,000 distinct CDR3 sequences, around 69% of which are singletons. The sequencing here drew on CD4+ T cells from blood, taken after SARS-CoV-2 vaccination. These receptors were obtained from a human donor who had recovered from COVID-19.

The genes are TRBV10-1 and TRBJ2-3, with D possibly being TRBD1 or TRBD2 (5 bases each). Trimming took off 5 bases at V and 4 bases at J, with 10 bases between the two ends. Germline CDR1 and CDR2: WNHNN and SYGVQD (reference sequence). The CDR3 has 13 residues. The CDR3 here is CASSRTGPDTQYF. The CDR3 nucleotides read TGCGCCAGCAGTAGGACGGGGCCAGATACGCAGTATTTT.

There are a few counts of this clonotype. The V gene is TRBV20-1, the J gene TRBJ1-1; TRBD1 might be the D (5 bases). Trimming pared 3 bases from V and 2 bases from J, leaving 10 bases between. The CDR3 has 13 residues. Germline CDR1 reads DFQATT; CDR2 reads SNEGSKA (reference sequence). CDR3 sequence (DNA): TGCAGTGCTAGTGGGGGGATTAACACTGAAGCTTTCTTT. Its translation is CSASGGINTEAFF.